This T cell receptor (beta chain) was recorded in a study of T cell responses to AZD1222 COVID-19 vaccine. Whole-study results and caveats: Epitopes outside B.1.351 and B.1.1.7 mutated regions reportedly drew nearly half of spike TCRs. It should be noted that donors were predominantly white British and more often female, and clonal diversity was possibly underestimated. Repertoires in all cases were sampled only once the peak T cell response had passed. With two AZD1222 doses given, Spike-specific TCR breadth and depth both rose.

Clones were read by immunoSEQ multiplex PCR, and TCRdb kept only the in-frame ones, dropping some. The top ten hold roughly 3.1% of the sample, which has about 110,000 clones, 94% seen once. With respect to this clone: Its antigen remains unidentified.

Germline CDR1 is DFQATT and CDR2 is SNEGSKA (reference sequence). Trimming removed 3 bases from V and 5 bases from J, with 16 bases in between. CDR3 size: 14 residues. The chain carries TRBV20-1 and TRBJ1-1; D is perhaps TRBD1 (6 bases). This TCR derives from an adult who received the AZD1222 COVID-19 vaccine. The source was peripheral blood, collected 28 days after the second AZD1222 dose. The CDR3, as DNA: TGCAGTGCTAGTGTCGGGGGCGGGAGAACTGAAGCTTTCTTT. The encoded protein is CSASVGGGRTEAFF.